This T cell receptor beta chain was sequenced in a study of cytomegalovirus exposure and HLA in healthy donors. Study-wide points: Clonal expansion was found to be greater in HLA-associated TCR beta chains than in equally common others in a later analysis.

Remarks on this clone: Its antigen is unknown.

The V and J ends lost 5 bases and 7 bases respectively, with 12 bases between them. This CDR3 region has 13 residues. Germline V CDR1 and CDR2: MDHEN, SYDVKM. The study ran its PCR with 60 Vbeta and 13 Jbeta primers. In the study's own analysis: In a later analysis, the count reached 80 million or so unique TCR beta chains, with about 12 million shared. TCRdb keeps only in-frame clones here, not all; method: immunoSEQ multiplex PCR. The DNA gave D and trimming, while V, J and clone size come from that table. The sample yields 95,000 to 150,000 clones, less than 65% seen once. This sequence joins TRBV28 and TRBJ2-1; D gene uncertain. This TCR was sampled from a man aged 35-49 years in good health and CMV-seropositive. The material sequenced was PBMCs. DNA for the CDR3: TGTGCCAGCAGTCTTCCCCCGCGGAATGAGCAGTTCTTC. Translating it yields CASSLPPRNEQFF.